This T cell receptor beta chain was captured by sequencing in a study of blood T cell repertoires in COVID-19. Study summary: Researchers got acute and convalescent COVID-19 samples from the United States, Italy and Spain. T cells, B-cell-depleted T cells, or PBMCs supplied cDNA or gDNA.

Germline V gene sequence: CDR1 SGDLS, CDR2 YYNGEE. The length of the CDR3 is 15 residues. Trimming removed 0 bases from V and 1 base from J, with 10 bases in between. Per the original methods: How many nucleated cells were present was estimated from reference gene primer amplification. Only in-frame clones appear in the TCRdb table, and some are missing; sequencing was by immunoSEQ multiplex PCR. V, J and clone size derive from that table, while D and trimming were established from the DNA sequence. The repertoire includes 380,000 or so clones, roughly nine tenths of them detected once, and over 1% sits in the top ten.

The origin of this receptor is a man in his forties or fifties with acute or convalescent COVID-19. The chain joins TRBV9 to TRBJ1-1, with D maybe TRBD1 (6 bases). The specimen sequenced was peripheral blood. CDR3 coding DNA: TGTGCCAGCAGCGTAGGACAGGCCGGGAACACTGAAGCTTTCTTT. As protein: CASSVGQAGNTEAFF.